This TCR beta chain was observed in a study of OX40 agonist ivuxolimab in advanced cancers. For the study in its entirety: The costimulatory receptor OX40 (CD134) was targeted by ivuxolimab, a fully human IgG2 agonistic monoclonal antibody. Peripheral TCRbeta sequencing was intended to test whether TCR sequence diversity was altered and clonal T-cell expansion was caused by ivuxolimab. Of the roughly 52 dose-escalation patients, hepatocellular carcinoma was present in around 20, melanoma in roughly 15, renal cell carcinoma in 9 and head and neck cancer in 9. Three dose-escalation patients achieved partial responses, one with hepatocellular carcinoma and two with cutaneous melanoma. In the dose-escalation cohort, 70% to 90% of patients were male, and the mean age was around 60 years with a range of roughly 20 to 80. Patients were allowed to have had prior anti-PD-1, anti-PD-L1 or anti-CTLA-4 therapy, and approximately 40% of the dose-escalation patients had previously received checkpoint inhibitors. Intravenous ivuxolimab was administered to patients every 2 weeks at six dose levels: 0.01, 0.1, 0.3, 1.5, 3 and 10 mg/kg. The paper reports the monotherapy dose-escalation portion (N of about 51 patients) of the phase I ivuxolimab trial. Paper-wide results and their limitations: In the 0.1-3.0 mg/kg groups, partial responders had among the lowest normalized peripheral clonal expansion, particularly in CD8+ T cells. Antigen specificity was not determined for the clonally expanded peripheral T cells. At doses from 0.1 to 3.0 mg/kg, clonal expansion was seen in both CD4+ and CD8+ blood T cells between baseline and week 6. Low levels of normalized T-cell clonal expansion were also seen in some patients who did not respond. After ivuxolimab, CD8+ T cells had more expanded clones than CD4+ T cells on average.

Genomic DNA was isolated from the sorted cells so that the TCRbeta CDR3 region could be sequenced. The immunoSEQ Assay was used for sequencing of TCRbeta CDR3 regions. The immuneACCESS repertoire file appears here via TCRdb, limited to in-frame rearrangements. These files lack a portion of the clones; in checked studies, under half of the deficit traces to unresolved V genes, and the cause of the others is not known. The sample data list some 120,000 clones, and around 90% of these were observed just once. The ten largest clones add up to under 0.95% of the sample. From its cysteine to its phenylalanine, the CDR3 spans 16 amino acids. The retained sequence is limited to the CDR3, 48 bases, with the frame set at the first base. V is clipped by 0 bases and J by 2 bases, and the sequence between their germline boundaries is 14 bases long. The germline V gene provides CDR1 MNHNS and CDR2 SASEGT. Patients with autoimmune disease history or receiving systemic immunosuppression were excluded from the trial. Peripheral blood for TCR sequencing was drawn from every dose cohort at baseline, at cycle 4 day 1 and at cycle 7 day 1. Samples were obtained from an open-label, multicenter, first-in-human phase I dose-escalation trial of ivuxolimab. The trial enrolled adults with locally advanced or metastatic head and neck squamous cell, hepatocellular, melanoma or renal cell carcinoma. Before TCR sequencing, CD4+ T cells and CD8+ T cells were sorted from peripheral blood as separate populations.

For this clone: Its specific antigen is unknown. Base qualities are missing; no much larger clone stands one base away.

This clonotype originated in an adult with an advanced solid tumor such as melanoma, head and neck, liver or kidney cancer. The specimen was CD4+ or CD8+ T cells sorted from blood, collected in a trial of the OX40 agonist ivuxolimab. The sequence joins TRBV6-1 to TRBJ2-7; TRBD2 is a weak D gene call, 5 bases matching. The CDR3 protein sequence reads: CASSEAGLPAAYEQYF. The DNA sequence follows: TGTGCCAGCAGTGAAGCCGGACTTCCAGCTGCCTACGAGCAGTACTTC.